The present entry profiles one T cell receptor (beta chain) with its context. The source of the sample is a study of blood T cell repertoires in COVID-19. For the study at large: From the United States, Italy and Spain came samples of acute and convalescent COVID-19. The cDNA or gDNA used as material had been derived from T cells, B-cell-depleted T cells, or PBMCs.

Between the trimmed V and J ends, which lost 5 bases and 0 bases, there was a span of 7 bases. The CDR3 spans 13 residues. Germline V CDR1 and CDR2: KGHSH, LQKENI. In the original workflow: Nucleated cell number was recorded as an estimate derived from reference gene primer amplification. Measured with immunoSEQ multiplex PCR; TCRdb has only the in-frame clones, and not every one. That table supplies the V and J calls and clone size; D and trimming were determined from the DNA. The sample holds over 250,000 clones, 87% seen once. This chain connects TRBV18 to TRBJ2-5; D is unresolved. The source material was peripheral blood. The receptor's source is a woman in her 40s who had recovered from COVID-19. DNA of the CDR3: TGTGCCAGCTCATTCCAGGACCAAGAGACCCAGTACTTC. Translation gives CASSFQDQETQYF.